Following are 5 T cell receptor beta chains from one sample sequenced in a study of PD-1 blockade in classical Hodgkin lymphoma. This table comes from immunoSEQ multiplex PCR, and its TCRdb copy is limited to in-frame clones, with some not included. Among more than 90,000 clones listed, 75% to 85% were seen once. Exposure to brentuximab vedotin varied, and each patient had relapsed following autologous stem cell transplantation. The source was peripheral blood mononuclear cells (PBMCs), collected before the second cycle of nivolumab. These receptors were collected from a human donor with classical Hodgkin lymphoma.

This rearrangement joins TRBV10-3 to TRBJ2-1; TRBD1 aligns across 9 bases. There are 16 residues in the CDR3. After removal of 3 bases from V and 8 bases from J, the junction contained 11 bases not matched to a gene. Germline lookup yields CDR1 ENHRY and CDR2 SYGVKD. The CDR3 coding sequence is TGTGCCATCAGTGACCGCGACAGGGGGAGTTGGGATGAGCAGTTCTTC. This translates into CAISDRDRGSWDEQFF.

V gene TRBV10-3 combines with J gene TRBJ2-3, with 10 bases fitting TRBD2. The length of the CDR3 is 16 residues. In germline, CDR1 is ENHRY, CDR2 SYGVKD. The junction had 7 bases not matched to a gene; V was cut back by 5 bases and J by 2 bases. The CDR3 DNA is TGTGCCATCAGTATCTTAGCGGGAGGCCTCACAGATACGCAGTATTTT. Translation gives CAISILAGGLTDTQYF.

This chain uses TRBV19 with TRBJ2-2; TRBD1 matches at 8 bases. CDR3 length equals 15 residues. J lost 5 bases, V lost 3 bases, and 5 bases had no gene match. Germline CDR1 is LNHDA and CDR2 is SQIVND (reference sequence). CDR3 sequence (DNA): TGTGCCAGTAGTATGAGGACAGGGAGGACCGGGGAGCTGTTTTTT. It translates to CASSMRTGRTGELFF.

This clone was counted between two and nine times. V gene TRBV27 combines with J gene TRBJ2-5, with TRBD1 matching 9 bases. The CDR3 is 14 amino acids. After removal of 6 bases from V and 7 bases from J, the junction contained 9 bases not matched to a gene. Germline V lookup: CDR1 MNHEY, CDR2 SMNVEV (reference sequence). The CDR3 coding sequence is TGTGCCAGCAGGGGGACAGGGCCTTGGGTGACCCAGTACTTC. It codes for CASRGTGPWVTQYF.

The V call is TRBV15, the J call TRBJ2-1; TRBD2 is a possible D gene (6 bases). The CDR3 runs 16 residues. The V end was cut by 5 bases, the J end by 2 bases, with 16 bases between. The V gene's germline CDR1 is LNHNV and CDR2 YYDKDF (reference sequence). In nucleotides, the CDR3 is TGTGCCACCAGCGGACAAACTGGGGGGACCTACAATGAGCAGTTCTTC. It codes for CATSGQTGGTYNEQFF.